The 6 T cell receptor beta chains given below trace back to one sample, sequenced in a study of breast tumors, draining lymph nodes, adjacent tissues. TCRdb analysed the multiplex PCR reads with MiXCR anew, one entry per CDR3 protein. This table holds about 60,000 distinct CDR3 sequences, roughly 57% found once. Sequencing used breast tumor tissue. These TCRs come from a female donor with breast cancer. Some clones in this sample may be carry-over from other donors' samples.

The gene calls are TRBV10-1 and TRBJ2-3; D is possibly TRBD1 (6 bases). The V gene lost 0 bases and the J gene lost 4 bases, with 17 bases spanning the gap. CDR1 is WNHNN and CDR2 is SYGVQD in the germline V gene (reference sequence). The CDR3 runs 17 residues. For the CDR3, the DNA is TGCGCCAGCAGTGAGTCGGTGGGTTCCAGGGGCTCAGATACGCAGTATTTT. Its protein product is CASSESVGSRGSDTQYF.

This clonotype was detected many times. The rearrangement links TRBV27 to TRBJ2-1; the D gene is possibly TRBD1 (5 bases). The CDR3 is 15 residues long. Trimming left V 6 bases short and J 6 bases short, with 18 bases between. The germline V gene has CDR1 MNHEY and CDR2 SMNVEV (reference sequence). As DNA, the CDR3 is TGTGCCAGCAGATACCAGGGTACCCTACTCAATGAGCAGTTCTTC. Translating gives CASRYQGTLLNEQFF.

By share, this clonotype counts as medium-sized. V and J are TRBV5-8 and TRBJ2-1; 7 nucleotides agree with TRBD2. Germline CDR1 reads SGHTS; CDR2 reads YDEGEE. This CDR3 has 14 amino acids. The junction had 8 bases not matched to a gene; V was cut back by 4 bases and J by 7 bases. The CDR3 bases are TGTGCCAGCAGCCTTGGCGGGAGTGGGAATGAGCAGTTCTTC. The encoded protein is CASSLGGSGNEQFF.

V and J are TRBV11-2 and TRBJ2-3, with D possibly matching TRBD2 (5 bases). Per germline, CDR1 SGHAT and CDR2 FQNNGV. The CDR3 sequence is 14 residues long. Deletions cut 5 bases from V and 5 bases from J, with 14 bases between. The CDR3 nucleotides read TGTGCCAGCAGCATGACCGGGATGATAGATACGCAGTATTTT. Protein sequence: CASSMTGMIDTQYF.

Many counts were recorded for this clonotype. This sequence joins TRBV6-5 and TRBJ1-2, with TRBD1 matching over 8 bases. The CDR3 consists of 14 residues. Germline loops: CDR1 MNHEY, CDR2 SVGAGI. The ends lost 1 base at V and 6 bases at J; junction bases unmatched: 4. CDR3 residues: CASSYFGQGHGYTF. CDR3 DNA sequence: TGTGCCAGCAGTTACTTCGGACAGGGACATGGCTACACCTTC.

The rearrangement uses TRBV2 and TRBJ1-4; TRBD1 matches 7 bases. The CDR3 runs to 14 residues. V was pared by 7 bases and J by 8 bases, with 10 bases of the junction left unmatched. Germline-derived CDR1 and CDR2 are SNHLY and FYNNEI. The CDR3 nucleotides are TGTGCCAGCACTATACAGGGGTGGGACGAAAAACTGTTTTTT. This translates into CASTIQGWDEKLFF. Full variable domain (remainder filled in from reference TRBV2 and TRBJ1-4): EPEVTQTPSHQVTQMGQEVILRCVPISNHLYFYWYRQILGQKVEFLVSFYNNEISEKSEIFDDQFSVERPDGSNFTLKIRSTKLEDSAMYFCASTIQGWDEKLFFGSGTQLSVL.